This T cell receptor (beta chain) appears in the sequencing data of a study of blood T cell repertoires in COVID-19. Background on the study: Sites in the United States, Italy and Spain provided acute and convalescent COVID-19 samples. In each case, the material was cDNA or gDNA derived from T cells, B-cell-depleted T cells, or PBMCs.

V dropped 0 bases and J dropped 7 bases, with 11 bases sitting between them. The CDR3 loop spans 14 amino acids. CDR1 is SGDLS and CDR2 is YYNGEE in the germline V gene. Original processing notes: Cell counts per sample came from amplifying reference gene primers. The repertoire was sequenced with immunoSEQ multiplex PCR; TCRdb's copy has only in-frame clones and lacks some. D and trimming come from the DNA, and the V and J calls and clone size come from that table. The table records about 46,000 clones, approximately 89% of them present only once. The rearrangement joins TRBV9 to TRBJ2-1, with D unclear. The sequence derives from a human donor with active COVID-19. The donor label of this sample is uncertain. Sequenced material: peripheral blood. CDR3 bases: TGTGCCAGCAGCGTAGGGCCCAGCAGGAATGAGCAGTTCTTC. This sequence encodes CASSVGPSRNEQFF.